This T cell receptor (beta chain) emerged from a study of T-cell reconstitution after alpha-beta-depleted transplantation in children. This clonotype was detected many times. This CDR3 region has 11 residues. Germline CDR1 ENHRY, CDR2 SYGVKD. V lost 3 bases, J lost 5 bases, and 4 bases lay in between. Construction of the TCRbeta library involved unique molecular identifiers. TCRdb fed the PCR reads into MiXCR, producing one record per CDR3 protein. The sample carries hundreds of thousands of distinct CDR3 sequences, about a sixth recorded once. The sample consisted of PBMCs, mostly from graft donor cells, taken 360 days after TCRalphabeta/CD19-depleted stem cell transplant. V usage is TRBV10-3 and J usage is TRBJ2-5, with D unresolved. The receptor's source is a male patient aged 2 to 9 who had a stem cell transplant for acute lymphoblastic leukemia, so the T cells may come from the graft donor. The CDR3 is CAISETETQYF. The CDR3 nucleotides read TGTGCCATCAGTGAAACGGAGACCCAGTACTTC.